The subject of this entry is one T cell receptor (beta chain). Its antigen is unidentified. This specimen belongs to a study of identical twins. Study-wide results and limits: For cord blood, abundant beta clonotypes had fewer insertions, unlike memory repertoires, which showed none. There was more out-of-frame TCR alpha sharing in monozygotic twins than models estimated.

One entry per CDR3 protein results from TCRdb running MiXCR on the 5' RACE reads. Among approximately 700,000 distinct CDR3 sequences listed, 5.5% to 7.5% were seen once. Germline-derived CDR1 and CDR2 are MNHNS and SASEGT. The CDR3 extends over 15 amino acids. J lost 1 base, V lost 10 bases, and 7 bases had no gene match. This sequence joins TRBV6-1 and TRBJ1-6; 7 bases map to TRBD1. Sequencing used naive T cells sorted from blood. The sequence was obtained from a man between 18 and 29 years old in good health. CDR3: CATNPGGSYNSPLHF. Here the CDR3 DNA reads TGTGCCACCAATCCAGGGGGGTCCTATAATTCACCCCTCCACTTT.